The clone carrying this TCR beta chain was recorded at least ten times. No antigen is known for it. Individual cDNA molecules each received unique molecular identifiers attached to them. TCRdb re-called the 5' RACE reads through MiXCR, storing one row per CDR3 protein. The data hold roughly 40,000 distinct CDR3 sequences, with roughly 6% observed a single time. The CDR3 has 13 amino acids. The V and J ends lost 5 bases and 4 bases respectively, with 10 bases between them. The germline gives CDR1 SEHNR, CDR2 FQNEAQ (reference sequence). The sample comes from a study of early T cells in non-severe SARS-CoV-2 infection. Findings and caveats of the study: In VDJdb matching, anti-spike CD8 responses were favored while private and CD4 specificities went missing.

Sequencing used whole blood. The TCR was taken from an adult who was a healthcare worker with PCR-confirmed SARS-CoV-2 infection or an uninfected control (not recorded which). The rearrangement links TRBV7-9 to TRBJ2-3; D ambiguous. Here the CDR3 DNA reads TGTGCCAGCAGCCAAAACTCCCCAGATACGCAGTATTTT. It specifies CASSQNSPDTQYF.